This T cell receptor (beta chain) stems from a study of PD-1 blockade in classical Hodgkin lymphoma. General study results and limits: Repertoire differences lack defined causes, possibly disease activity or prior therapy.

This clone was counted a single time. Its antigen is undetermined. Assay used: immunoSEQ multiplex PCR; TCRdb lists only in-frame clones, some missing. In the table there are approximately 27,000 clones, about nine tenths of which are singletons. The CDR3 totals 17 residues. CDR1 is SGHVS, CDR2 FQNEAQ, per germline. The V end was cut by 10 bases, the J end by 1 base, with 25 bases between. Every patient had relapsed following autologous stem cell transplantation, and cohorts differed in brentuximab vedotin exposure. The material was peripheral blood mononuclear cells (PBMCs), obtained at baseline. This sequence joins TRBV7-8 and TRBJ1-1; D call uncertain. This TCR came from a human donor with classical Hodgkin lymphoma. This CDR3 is CATGPRLISNQNTEAFF. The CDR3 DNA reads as TGTGCCACCGGGCCCCGACTAATCAGCAATCAGAACACTGAAGCTTTCTTT.